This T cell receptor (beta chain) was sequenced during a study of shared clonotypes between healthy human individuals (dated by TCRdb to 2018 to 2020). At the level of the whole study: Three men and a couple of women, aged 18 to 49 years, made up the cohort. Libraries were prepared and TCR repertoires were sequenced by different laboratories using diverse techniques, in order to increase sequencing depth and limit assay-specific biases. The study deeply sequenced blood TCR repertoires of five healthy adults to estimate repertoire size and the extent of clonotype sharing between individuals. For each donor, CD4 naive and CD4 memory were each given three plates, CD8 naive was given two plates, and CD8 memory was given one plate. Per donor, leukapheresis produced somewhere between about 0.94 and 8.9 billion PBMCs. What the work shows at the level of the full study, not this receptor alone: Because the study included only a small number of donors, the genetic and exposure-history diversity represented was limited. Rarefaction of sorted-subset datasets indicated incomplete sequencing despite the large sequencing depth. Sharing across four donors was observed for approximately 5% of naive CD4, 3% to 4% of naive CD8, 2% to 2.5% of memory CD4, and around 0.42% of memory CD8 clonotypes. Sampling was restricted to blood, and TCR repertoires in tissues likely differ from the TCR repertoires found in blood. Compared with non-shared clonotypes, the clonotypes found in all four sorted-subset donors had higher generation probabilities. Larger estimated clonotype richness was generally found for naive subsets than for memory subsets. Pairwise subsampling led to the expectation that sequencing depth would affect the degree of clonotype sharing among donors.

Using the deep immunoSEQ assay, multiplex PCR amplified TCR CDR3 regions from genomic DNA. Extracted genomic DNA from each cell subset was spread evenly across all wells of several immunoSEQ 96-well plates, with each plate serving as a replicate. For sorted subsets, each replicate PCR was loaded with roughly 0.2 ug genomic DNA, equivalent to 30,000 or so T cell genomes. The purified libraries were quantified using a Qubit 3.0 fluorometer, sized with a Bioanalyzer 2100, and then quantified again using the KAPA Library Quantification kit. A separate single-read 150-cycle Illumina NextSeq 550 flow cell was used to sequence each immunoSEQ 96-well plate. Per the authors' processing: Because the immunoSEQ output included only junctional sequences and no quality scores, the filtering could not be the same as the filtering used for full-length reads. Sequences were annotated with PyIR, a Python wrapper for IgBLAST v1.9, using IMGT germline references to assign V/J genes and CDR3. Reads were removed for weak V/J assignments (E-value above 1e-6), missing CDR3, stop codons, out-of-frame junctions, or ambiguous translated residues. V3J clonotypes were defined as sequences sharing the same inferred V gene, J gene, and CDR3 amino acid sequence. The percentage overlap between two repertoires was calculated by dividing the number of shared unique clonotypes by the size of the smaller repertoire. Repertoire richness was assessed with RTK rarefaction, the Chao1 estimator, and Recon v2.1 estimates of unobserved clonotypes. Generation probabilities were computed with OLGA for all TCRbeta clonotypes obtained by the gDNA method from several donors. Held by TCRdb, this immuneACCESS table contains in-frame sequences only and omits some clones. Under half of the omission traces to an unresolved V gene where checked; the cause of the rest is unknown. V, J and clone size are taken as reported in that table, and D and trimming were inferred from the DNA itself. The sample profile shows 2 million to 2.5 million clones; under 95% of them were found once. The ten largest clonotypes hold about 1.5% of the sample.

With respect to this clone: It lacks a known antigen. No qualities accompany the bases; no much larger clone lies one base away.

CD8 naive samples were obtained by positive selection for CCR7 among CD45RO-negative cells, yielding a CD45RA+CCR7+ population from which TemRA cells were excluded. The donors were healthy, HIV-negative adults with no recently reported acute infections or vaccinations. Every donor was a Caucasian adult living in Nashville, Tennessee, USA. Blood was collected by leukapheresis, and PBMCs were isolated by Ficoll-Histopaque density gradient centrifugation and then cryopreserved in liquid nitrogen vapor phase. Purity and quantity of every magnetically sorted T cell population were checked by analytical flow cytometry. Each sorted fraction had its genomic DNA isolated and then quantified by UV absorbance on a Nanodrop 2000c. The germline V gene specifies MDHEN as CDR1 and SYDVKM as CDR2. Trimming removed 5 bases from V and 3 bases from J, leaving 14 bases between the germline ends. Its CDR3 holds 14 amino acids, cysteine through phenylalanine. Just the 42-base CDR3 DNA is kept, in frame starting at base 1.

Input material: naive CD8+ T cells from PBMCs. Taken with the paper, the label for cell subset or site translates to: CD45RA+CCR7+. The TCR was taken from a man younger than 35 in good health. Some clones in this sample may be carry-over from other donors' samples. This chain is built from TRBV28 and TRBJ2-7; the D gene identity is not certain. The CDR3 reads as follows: CASSPPSGIYEQYF. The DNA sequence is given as TGTGCCAGCAGTCCTCCCTCGGGTATCTACGAGCAGTACTTC. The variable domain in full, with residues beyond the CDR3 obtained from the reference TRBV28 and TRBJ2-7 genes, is DVKVTQSSRYLVKRTGEKVFLECVQDMDHENMFWYRQDPGLGLRLIYFSYDVKMKEKGDIPEGYSVSREKKERFSLILESASTNQTSMYLCASSPPSGIYEQYFGPGTRLTVT.